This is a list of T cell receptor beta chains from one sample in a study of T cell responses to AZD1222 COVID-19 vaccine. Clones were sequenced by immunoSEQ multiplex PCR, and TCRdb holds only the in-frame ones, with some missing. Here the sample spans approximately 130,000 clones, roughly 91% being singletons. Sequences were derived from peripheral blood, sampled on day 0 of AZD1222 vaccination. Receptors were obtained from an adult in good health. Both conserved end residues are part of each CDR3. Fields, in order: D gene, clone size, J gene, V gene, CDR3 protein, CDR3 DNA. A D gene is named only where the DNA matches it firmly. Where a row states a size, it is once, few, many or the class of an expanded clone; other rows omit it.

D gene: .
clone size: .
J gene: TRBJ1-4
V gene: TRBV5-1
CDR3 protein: CASSLGGSTNEKLFF
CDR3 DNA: TGCGCCAGCAGCTTGGGCGGATCAACTAATGAAAAACTGTTTTTT

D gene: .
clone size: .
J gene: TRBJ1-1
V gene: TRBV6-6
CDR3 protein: CASSSDQKTMGTEAFF
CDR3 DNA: TGTGCCAGCAGTTCCGACCAGAAGACCATGGGCACTGAAGCTTTCTTT

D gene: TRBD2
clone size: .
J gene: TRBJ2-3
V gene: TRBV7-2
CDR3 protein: CASSLGGGGLADTQYF
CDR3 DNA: TGTGCCAGCAGCTTGGGCGGGGGGGGCTTGGCAGATACGCAGTATTTT

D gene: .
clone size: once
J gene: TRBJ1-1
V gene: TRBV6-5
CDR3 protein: CASKWGDTEAFF
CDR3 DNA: TGTGCCAGCAAGTGGGGGGACACTGAAGCTTTCTTT

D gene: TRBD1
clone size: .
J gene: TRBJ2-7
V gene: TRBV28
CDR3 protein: CASSAGDRGPEQYF
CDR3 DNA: TGTGCCAGCAGTGCAGGGGACAGGGGGCCCGAGCAGTACTTC

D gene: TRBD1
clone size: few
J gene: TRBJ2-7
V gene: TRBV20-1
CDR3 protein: CSASRGTGGSEQYF
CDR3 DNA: TGCAGTGCTAGTAGGGGGACAGGGGGCTCCGAGCAGTACTTC

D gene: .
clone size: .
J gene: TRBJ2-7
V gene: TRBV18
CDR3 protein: CASSPPTSLEEQYF
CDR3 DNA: TGTGCCAGCTCACCACCGACTTCCCTGGAGGAGCAGTACTTC

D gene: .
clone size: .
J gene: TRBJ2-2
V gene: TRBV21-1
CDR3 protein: CASSKTEGMNTGELFF
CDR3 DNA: TGTGCCAGCAGCAAAACAGAGGGTATGAACACCGGGGAGCTGTTTTTT

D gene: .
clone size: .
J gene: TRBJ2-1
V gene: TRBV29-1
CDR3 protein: CSAQVSHYNEQFF
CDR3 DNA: TGCAGCGCCCAAGTTTCCCACTACAATGAGCAGTTCTTC

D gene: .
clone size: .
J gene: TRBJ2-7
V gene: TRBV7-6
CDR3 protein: CASSLVLSQVTSYEQYF
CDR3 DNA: TGTGCCAGCAGCTTAGTTCTCTCTCAGGTAACCTCCTACGAGCAGTACTTC

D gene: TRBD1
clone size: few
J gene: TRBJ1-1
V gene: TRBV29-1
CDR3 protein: CSVEAHGGQGDRAFF
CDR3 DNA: TGCAGCGTTGAAGCCCATGGAGGGCAGGGGGACCGGGCTTTCTTT

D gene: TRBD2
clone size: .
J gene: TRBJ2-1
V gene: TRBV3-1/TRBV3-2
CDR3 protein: CASSLGGLAGGEQFF
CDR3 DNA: TGTGCCAGCAGTCTGGGGGGACTAGCGGGAGGTGAGCAGTTCTTC

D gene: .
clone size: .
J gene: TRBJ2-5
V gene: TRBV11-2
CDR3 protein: CASSLGSGQETQYF
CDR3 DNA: TGTGCCAGCAGTTTGGGGAGCGGCCAAGAGACCCAGTACTTC

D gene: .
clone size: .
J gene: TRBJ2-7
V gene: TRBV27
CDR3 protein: CATGRDSPGDEQYF
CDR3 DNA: TGTGCCACCGGCCGGGACTCCCCGGGGGACGAGCAGTACTTC

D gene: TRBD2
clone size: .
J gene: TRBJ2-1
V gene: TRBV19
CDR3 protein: CASSILAVSSYNEQFF
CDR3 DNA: TGTGCCAGTAGTATACTAGCGGTGAGCTCCTACAATGAGCAGTTCTTC

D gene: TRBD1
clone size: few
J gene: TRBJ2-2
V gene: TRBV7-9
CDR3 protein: CASSRSWTGPDTGELFF
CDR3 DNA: TGTGCCAGCAGCCGCTCTTGGACAGGGCCGGACACCGGGGAGCTGTTTTTT

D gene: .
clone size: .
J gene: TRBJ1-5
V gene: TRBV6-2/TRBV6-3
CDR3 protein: CASGPQGTASQPQHF
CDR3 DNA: TGTGCCAGCGGCCCACAGGGTACCGCCAGTCAGCCCCAGCATTTT

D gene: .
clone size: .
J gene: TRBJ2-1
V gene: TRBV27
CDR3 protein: CASSLVGVSYNEQFF
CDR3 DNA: TGTGCCAGCAGTTTGGTAGGGGTTTCCTACAATGAGCAGTTCTTC

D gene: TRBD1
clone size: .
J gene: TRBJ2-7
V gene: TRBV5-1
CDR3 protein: CASFKRTGGSYEQYF
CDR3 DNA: TGCGCCAGTTTTAAAAGGACAGGGGGCTCCTACGAGCAGTACTTC

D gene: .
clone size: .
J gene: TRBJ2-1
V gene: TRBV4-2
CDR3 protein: CASSQDPNNEQFF
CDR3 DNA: TGTGCCAGCAGCCAAGACCCCAACAATGAGCAGTTCTTC

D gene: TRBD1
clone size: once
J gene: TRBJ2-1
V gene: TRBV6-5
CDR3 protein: CASSYSGTGEQFF
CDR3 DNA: TGTGCCAGCAGTTATTCAGGGACAGGTGAGCAGTTCTTC

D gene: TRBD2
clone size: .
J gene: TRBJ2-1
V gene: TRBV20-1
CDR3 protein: CSASRLAGSSSYNEQFF
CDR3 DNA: TGCAGTGCTAGTAGGCTAGCGGGGTCGAGCTCCTACAATGAGCAGTTCTTC

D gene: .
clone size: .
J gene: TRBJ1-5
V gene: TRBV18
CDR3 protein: CASSPEAGNQPQHF
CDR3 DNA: TGTGCCAGCTCCCCGGAGGCAGGGAATCAGCCCCAGCATTTT

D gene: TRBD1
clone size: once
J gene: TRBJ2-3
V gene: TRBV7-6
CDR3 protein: CASSSGQGRNTQYF
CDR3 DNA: TGTGCCAGCAGCTCGGGACAGGGGCGAAATACGCAGTATTTT

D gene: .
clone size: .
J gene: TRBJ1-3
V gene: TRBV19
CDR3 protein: CASSLSPGNTIYF
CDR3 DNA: TGTGCCAGTAGCCTCTCCCCCGGAAACACCATATATTTT

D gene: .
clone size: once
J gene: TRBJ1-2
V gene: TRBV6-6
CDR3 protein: CASSPTGTLGTNNYGYTF
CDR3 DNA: TGTGCCAGCAGTCCGACCGGGACACTCGGCACGAATAACTATGGCTACACCTTC

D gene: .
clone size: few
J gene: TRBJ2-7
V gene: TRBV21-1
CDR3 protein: CASSKTGTSGRCEQYF
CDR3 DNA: TGTGCCAGCAGCAAAACCGGGACTAGCGGGAGGTGCGAGCAGTACTTC

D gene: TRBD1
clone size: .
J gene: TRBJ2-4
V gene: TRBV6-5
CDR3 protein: CASSRQGDIQYF
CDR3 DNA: TGTGCCAGCAGCCGACAGGGAGACATTCAGTACTTC

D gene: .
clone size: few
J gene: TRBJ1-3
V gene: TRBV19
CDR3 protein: CASSAGGSYSGNTIYF
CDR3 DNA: TGTGCCAGTAGTGCCGGCGGCAGTTACTCTGGAAACACCATATATTTT

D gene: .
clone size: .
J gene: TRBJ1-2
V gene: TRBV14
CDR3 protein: CASSLRPGAPNYGYTF
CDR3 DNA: TGTGCCAGCAGCCTCAGGCCGGGAGCACCAAACTATGGCTACACCTTC

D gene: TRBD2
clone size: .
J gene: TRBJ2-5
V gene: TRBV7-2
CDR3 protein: CASSPRLAGEETQYF
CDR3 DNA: TGTGCCAGCAGCCCACGCCTAGCGGGAGAAGAGACCCAGTACTTC

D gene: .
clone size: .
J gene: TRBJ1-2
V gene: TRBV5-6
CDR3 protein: CASSSIEGYTF
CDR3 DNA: TGTGCCAGCAGCTCAATAGAGGGCTACACCTTC

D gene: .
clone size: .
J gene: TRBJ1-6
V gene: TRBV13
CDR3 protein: CASSSAQGNSPLHF
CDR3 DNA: TGTGCCAGCAGCTCGGCGCAGGGTAATTCACCCCTCCACTTT